The rows below give T cell receptor beta chains drawn from one sample of a study of blood T cells in healthy people across ages. TCRdb reanalysed the 5' RACE reads using MiXCR and keeps one entry per CDR3 protein. The sample comprises 630,000 or so distinct CDR3 sequences, approximately 30% of which are singletons, and approximately 15% rests with the top ten. The sample taken for sequencing was blood. The receptor source for this set is a woman of 80 years or more in good health. CDR3s include the opening cysteine and the closing phenylalanine or tryptophan. A D gene is named only where the DNA matches it firmly. The size of a clone is reported for some rows only, either as once, few or many, or as a class for expanded clones.

J gene,V gene,D gene,clone size,CDR3 length,CDR3 protein,CDR3 DNA
TRBJ2-1,TRBV20-1,NA,NA,14,CSARDPIGSNEQFF,TGCAGTGCTAGAGACCCCATAGGCTCAAATGAGCAGTTCTTC
TRBJ2-5,TRBV20-1,NA,many,15,CSARSLTGSQETQYF,TGCAGTGCCAGATCCCTAACAGGGTCACAAGAGACCCAGTACTTC
TRBJ1-1,TRBV6-2/TRBV6-3,TRBD1,NA,18,CASSDLGGRGRLDTEAFF,TGTGCCAGCAGTGACCTGGGAGGGAGGGGGCGTTTGGACACTGAAGCTTTCTTT
TRBJ1-6,TRBV7-2,NA,many,12,CASSRPNSPLHF,TGTGCCAGCAGTCGTCCTAATTCACCCCTCCACTTT
TRBJ2-1,TRBV6-1,TRBD2,NA,15,CASSVMAGGYNEQFF,TGTGCCAGCAGTGTGATGGCGGGAGGATACAATGAGCAGTTCTTC
TRBJ2-7,TRBV5-5,NA,many,14,CASSLAQPSYEQYF,TGTGCCAGCAGCTTGGCACAGCCCTCCTACGAGCAGTACTTC
TRBJ2-3,TRBV5-1,TRBD2,many,16,CASRGSRGDYTDTQYF,TGCGCCAGCAGGGGGTCTAGAGGGGACTACACAGATACGCAGTATTTT
TRBJ1-5,TRBV30,NA,few,16,CAWSERGPGIFQPQHF,TGTGCCTGGAGTGAGCGAGGGCCCGGTATTTTTCAGCCCCAGCATTTT
TRBJ2-1,TRBV7-2,NA,NA,15,CASSDLQDYYNEQFF,TGTGCCAGCAGCGACTTACAGGACTACTACAATGAGCAGTTCTTC
TRBJ2-4,TRBV20-1,NA,NA,14,CSARDPDPSCCEYF,TGCAGTGCTAGAGATCCGGACCCCAGTTGTTGCGAGTACTTC
TRBJ2-2,TRBV20-1,TRBD1,NA,14,CSAPAGGNTGELFF,TGCAGTGCTCCGGCAGGGGGCAACACCGGGGAGCTGTTTTTT
TRBJ2-7,TRBV7-2,TRBD1,many,15,CASSPRTGMVYEQYF,TGTGCCAGCAGCCCCCGGACAGGGATGGTTTACGAGCAGTACTTC
TRBJ2-1,TRBV15,NA,NA,16,CATSRDSEERGSEQFF,TGTGCCACCAGCAGAGATTCCGAGGAGCGTGGCAGTGAGCAGTTCTTC
TRBJ1-2,TRBV20-1,NA,many,11,CSARVEVIHTF,TGCAGTGCTAGAGTTGAGGTTATACACACCTTC
TRBJ2-7,TRBV11-2,NA,few,14,CASSETGRGYEQYF,TGTGCCAGCAGCGAAACGGGACGAGGTTACGAGCAGTACTTC
TRBJ2-1,TRBV20-1,TRBD2,many,15,CSARDSGSGGFEQFF,TGCAGTGCTAGAGATAGTGGTAGCGGGGGGTTCGAGCAGTTCTTC
TRBJ2-4,TRBV5-5,NA,many,17,CASSPDPDKLAKNIQYF,TGTGCCAGCAGCCCCGACCCCGACAAGTTAGCCAAAAACATTCAGTACTTC
TRBJ1-2,TRBV20-1,NA,NA,14,CSARVGGVDYGYTF,TGCAGTGCTAGAGTTGGAGGGGTAGACTATGGCTACACCTTC
TRBJ1-5,TRBV6-1,NA,many,14,CASSGLGVPQPQHF,TGTGCCAGCAGTGGACTTGGGGTCCCTCAGCCCCAGCATTTT
TRBJ1-4,TRBV20-1,TRBD1,few,15,CSAASGTGPNEKLFF,TGCAGTGCAGCGAGCGGGACAGGGCCTAATGAAAAACTGTTTTTT
TRBJ1-1,TRBV5-1,TRBD1,NA,13,CASSGQGAAEAFF,TGCGCCAGCAGCGGACAGGGGGCTGCTGAAGCTTTCTTT
TRBJ2-5,TRBV24-1,NA,many,15,CATSDRGGIQETQYF,TGTGCCACCAGTGATCGAGGGGGGATCCAAGAGACCCAGTACTTC
TRBJ2-3,TRBV5-1,TRBD2,few,16,CASSLTSGGAVDAQYF,TGCGCCAGCAGCTTGACTAGCGGGGGGGCCGTGGATGCGCAGTATTTT
TRBJ1-2,TRBV5-1,TRBD1,many,14,CASTGAGGDYGYTF,TGCGCCAGCACAGGGGCAGGGGGCGACTATGGCTACACCTTC
TRBJ2-2,TRBV5-1,NA,many,14,CASSFGPNTGELFF,TGCGCCAGCAGCTTTGGACCAAACACCGGGGAGCTGTTTTTT
TRBJ1-5,TRBV6-5,NA,few,13,CASSLQQNQPQHF,TGTGCCAGCAGCCTACAGCAAAATCAGCCCCAGCATTTT
TRBJ2-5,TRBV14,TRBD1,NA,14,CASSPNRGHETQYF,TGTGCCAGCAGCCCGAACAGGGGGCATGAGACCCAGTACTTC
TRBJ1-4,TRBV7-2,NA,NA,16,CASSLGASPANEKRFF,TGTGCCAGCAGCTTAGGGGCCTCGCCGGCTAATGAAAAACGGTTTTTT
TRBJ2-2,TRBV7-6,NA,NA,18,CASSLRAGGSLNTGELFF,TGTGCCAGCAGCCTCAGGGCTGGGGGTAGCTTAAACACCGGGGAGCTGTTTTTT
TRBJ2-5,TRBV6-5,NA,many,16,CASRPGGQGRLGTQYF,TGTGCCAGCCGACCTGGTGGCCAGGGGCGTTTGGGGACCCAGTACTTC
TRBJ2-1,TRBV7-8,NA,many,16,CASSSKPGGLSIEQFF,TGTGCCAGCAGCTCGAAGCCCGGGGGCCTTTCCATTGAGCAGTTCTTC
TRBJ2-1,TRBV20-1,TRBD2,NA,16,CSARVLLAGGRYEQFF,TGCAGTGCTAGAGTCCTACTAGCGGGGGGGCGGTATGAGCAGTTCTTC
TRBJ2-7,TRBV21-1,NA,NA,20,CASSSRRLAGTVNGSYEQYF,TGTGCCAGCAGCTCCCGTCGATTGGCCGGGACCGTGAACGGCTCCTACGAGCAGTACTTC
TRBJ2-1,TRBV6-2/TRBV6-3,NA,many,12,CASSYKGHEQFF,TGTGCCAGCAGTTACAAGGGGCATGAGCAGTTCTTC
TRBJ2-7,TRBV12-3/TRBV12-4,NA,many,13,CASSLDGSYEQYF,TGTGCCAGCAGCTTGGACGGCTCCTACGAGCAGTACTTC
TRBJ2-7,TRBV7-2,TRBD1,many,15,CASSFDRDRRYEQYF,TGTGCCAGCAGCTTCGATCGGGACAGGAGGTACGAGCAGTACTTC
TRBJ1-6,TRBV5-1,NA,NA,15,CASSSGLPLHSPLHF,TGCGCCAGCAGCTCAGGGTTGCCATTACATTCACCCCTCCACTTT
TRBJ1-6,TRBV7-2,NA,NA,12,CATGAANSPLHF,TGTGCCACCGGGGCAGCAAATTCACCCCTCCACTTT
TRBJ2-7,TRBV30,TRBD2,few,15,CAWSQTSGGPYEQYF,TGTGCCTGGAGCCAAACTAGCGGGGGACCCTACGAGCAGTACTTC
TRBJ2-1,TRBV30,NA,few,12,CAWSVGVNEQFF,TGTGCCTGGAGTGTTGGGGTGAATGAGCAGTTCTTC
TRBJ2-3,TRBV20-1,NA,many,12,CSARGSSDTQYF,TGCAGTGCTAGAGGTTCCTCAGATACGCAGTATTTT
TRBJ1-6,TRBV20-1,NA,few,15,CSATKAGRRASPLHF,TGCAGTGCTACAAAAGCAGGGCGTCGGGCTTCACCCCTCCACTTT
TRBJ2-3,TRBV10-3,TRBD2,many,15,CATLRAAGDTDTQYF,TGTGCCACCCTGAGGGCAGCGGGGGATACAGATACGCAGTATTTT
TRBJ2-2,TRBV12-3/TRBV12-4,TRBD1,NA,15,CASSRQGILPGELFF,TGTGCCAGCAGTCGACAGGGGATCCTGCCCGGGGAGCTGTTTTTT
TRBJ2-3,TRBV7-3,TRBD1,many,15,CASSATGTGTDTQYF,TGTGCCAGCAGCGCAACCGGGACAGGGACAGATACGCAGTATTTT
TRBJ2-2,TRBV14,NA,NA,17,CASSQRGLRAATGELFF,TGTGCCAGCAGCCAGAGGGGCCTTCGCGCCGCCACCGGGGAGCTGTTTTTT
TRBJ2-3,TRBV21-1,NA,NA,15,CASSKEIGGPDTQYF,TGTGCCAGCAGCAAAGAGATCGGGGGCCCCGATACGCAGTATTTT
TRBJ1-6,TRBV7-2,NA,NA,14,CAGSLEHPRSPLHF,TGCGCCGGCAGCTTGGAACATCCCAGGTCACCCCTCCACTTT
TRBJ2-1,TRBV6-2/TRBV6-3,NA,NA,14,CASSIAGRLDEQFF,TGTGCCAGCAGTATAGCAGGGAGGTTGGATGAGCAGTTCTTC
TRBJ2-1,TRBV7-2,NA,many,17,CASSPSHRLRLDYEQFF,TGTGCCAGCAGCCCATCCCACAGGCTGAGGCTTGACTATGAGCAGTTCTTC
TRBJ1-1,TRBV20-1,TRBD1,few,16,CSARLWGQGDFTEAFF,TGCAGTGCTAGACTCTGGGGACAGGGGGATTTCACTGAAGCTTTCTTT
TRBJ1-5,TRBV11-2,NA,many,15,CASSLDGSLDQPQHF,TGTGCCAGCAGCTTAGACGGCAGCCTCGATCAGCCCCAGCATTTT